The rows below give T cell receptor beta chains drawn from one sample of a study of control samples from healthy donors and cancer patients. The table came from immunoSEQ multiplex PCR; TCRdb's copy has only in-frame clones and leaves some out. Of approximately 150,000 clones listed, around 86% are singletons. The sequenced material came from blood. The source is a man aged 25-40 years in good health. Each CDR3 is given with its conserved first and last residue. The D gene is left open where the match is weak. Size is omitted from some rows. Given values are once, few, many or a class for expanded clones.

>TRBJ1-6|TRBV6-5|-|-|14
TGTGCCAGCAGTTACAGACAGGCTAATTCACCCCTCCACTTT
CASSYRQANSPLHF
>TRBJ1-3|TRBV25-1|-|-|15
TGTGCCAGCAGTGACCTGGGACAAACTGGAAACACCATATATTTT
CASSDLGQTGNTIYF
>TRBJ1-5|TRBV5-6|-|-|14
TGTGCCAGCAGCTTAACAGGTGGCAATCAGCCCCAGCATTTT
CASSLTGGNQPQHF
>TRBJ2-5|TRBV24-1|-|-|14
TGTGCCACCAGTGACCGACAGTACCAAGAGACCCAGTACTTC
CATSDRQYQETQYF
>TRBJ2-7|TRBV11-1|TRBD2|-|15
TGTGCCAGCAGCCCATGGGGTGGGGACTACGTGGAGCAGTACTTC
CASSPWGGDYVEQYF
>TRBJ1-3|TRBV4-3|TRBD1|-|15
TGCGCCAGCAGCCACTTGACAGGGACTGGAAACACCATATATTTT
CASSHLTGTGNTIYF
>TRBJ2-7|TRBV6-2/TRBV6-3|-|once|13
TGTGCCAGCAGTATGTTAGTGTCCTACGAGCAGTACTTC
CASSMLVSYEQYF
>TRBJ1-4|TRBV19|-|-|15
TGTGCCAGTAGTATTTCTGGTCAGTTTAATGAAAAACTGTTTTTT
CASSISGQFNEKLFF
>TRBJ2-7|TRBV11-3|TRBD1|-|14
TGTGCCAGCAGCTTATTGGCAGGGGGTGGCGAGCAGTACTTC
CASSLLAGGGEQYF
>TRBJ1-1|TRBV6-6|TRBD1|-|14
TGTGCCAGCAGAAAAACAGGGGGCAGCACTGAAGCTTTCTTT
CASRKTGGSTEAFF
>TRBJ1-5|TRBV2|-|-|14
TGTGCCAGCAGATTCCAGGACCGGGGACAGCCCCAGCATTTT
CASRFQDRGQPQHF
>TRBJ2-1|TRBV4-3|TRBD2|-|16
TGCGCCAGCAGCCGCCAACTAGCGGGAGTTTACAATGAGCAGTTCTTC
CASSRQLAGVYNEQFF
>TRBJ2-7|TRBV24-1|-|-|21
TGTGCCACCAGTGATTTATGTGCAGAGGGGGAGACAGACGAGAGCTCCTACGAGCAGTACTTC
CATSDLCAEGETDESSYEQYF
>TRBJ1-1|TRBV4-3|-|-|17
TGCGCCAGCAGCCAGGACGTTCTTCGGGGGATGAACACTGAAGCTTTCTTT
CASSQDVLRGMNTEAFF
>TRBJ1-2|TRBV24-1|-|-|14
TGTGCCACCAGTGATTTGAGCCAGCCCTATGGCTACACCTTC
CATSDLSQPYGYTF
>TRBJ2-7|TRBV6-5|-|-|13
TGTGCCAGCAGCCAGGGGATATCCTACGAGCAGTACTTC
CASSQGISYEQYF
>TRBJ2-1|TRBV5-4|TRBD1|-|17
TGTGCCAGCAGCTTGGGGGCAGGGGACAGCTCCTACAATGAGCAGTTCTTC
CASSLGAGDSSYNEQFF